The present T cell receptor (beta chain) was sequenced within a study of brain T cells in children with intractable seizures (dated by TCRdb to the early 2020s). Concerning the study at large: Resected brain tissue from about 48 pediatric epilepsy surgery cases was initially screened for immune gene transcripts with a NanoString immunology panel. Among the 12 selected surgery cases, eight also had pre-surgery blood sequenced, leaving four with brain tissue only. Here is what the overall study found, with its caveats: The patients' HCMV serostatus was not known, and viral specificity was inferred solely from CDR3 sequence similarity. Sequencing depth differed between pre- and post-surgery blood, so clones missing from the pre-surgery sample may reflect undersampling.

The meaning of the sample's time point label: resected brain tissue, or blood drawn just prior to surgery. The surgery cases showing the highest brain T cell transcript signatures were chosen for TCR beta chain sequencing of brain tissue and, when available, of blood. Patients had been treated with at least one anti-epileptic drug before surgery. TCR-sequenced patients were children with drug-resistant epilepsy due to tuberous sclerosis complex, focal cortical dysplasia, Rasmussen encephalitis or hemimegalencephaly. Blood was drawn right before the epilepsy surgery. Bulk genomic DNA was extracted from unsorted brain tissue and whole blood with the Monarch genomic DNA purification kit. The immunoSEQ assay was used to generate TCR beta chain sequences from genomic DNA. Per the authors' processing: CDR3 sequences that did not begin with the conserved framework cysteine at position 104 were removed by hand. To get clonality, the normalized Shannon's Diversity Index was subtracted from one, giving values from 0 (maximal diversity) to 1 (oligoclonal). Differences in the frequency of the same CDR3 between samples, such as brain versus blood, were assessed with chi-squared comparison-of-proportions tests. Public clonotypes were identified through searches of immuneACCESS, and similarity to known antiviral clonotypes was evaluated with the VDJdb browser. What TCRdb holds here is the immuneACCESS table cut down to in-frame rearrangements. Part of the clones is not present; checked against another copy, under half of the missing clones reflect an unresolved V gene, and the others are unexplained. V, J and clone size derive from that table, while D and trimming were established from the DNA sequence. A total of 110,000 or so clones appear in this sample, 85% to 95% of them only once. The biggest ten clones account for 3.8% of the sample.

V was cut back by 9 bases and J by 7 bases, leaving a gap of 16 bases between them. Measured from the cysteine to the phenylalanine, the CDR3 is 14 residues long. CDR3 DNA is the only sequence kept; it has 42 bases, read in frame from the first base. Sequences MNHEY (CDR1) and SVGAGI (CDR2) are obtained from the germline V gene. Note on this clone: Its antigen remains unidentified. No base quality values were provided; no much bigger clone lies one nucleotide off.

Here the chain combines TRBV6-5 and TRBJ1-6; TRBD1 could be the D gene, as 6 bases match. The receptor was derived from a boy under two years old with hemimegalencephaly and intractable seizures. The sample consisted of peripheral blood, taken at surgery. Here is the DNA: TGTGCCAGTCGGCCAGGGGTGAACAATTCACCCCTCCACTTT. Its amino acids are CASRPGVNNSPLHF.